The clone carrying this TCR beta chain was observed many times. Antigen: not known. Germline loops: CDR1 SGHTA, CDR2 FQGTGA. The CDR3 covers 15 residues. Deletions cut 3 bases from V and 3 bases from J, with 12 bases between. This sample was included in a study of identical twins. General study results and limits: Findings depended on cross-sectional statistics rather than tracking the same donors.

TCRdb re-called the 5' RACE reads with MiXCR, one entry per CDR3 protein. The repertoire holds roughly 350,000 distinct CDR3 sequences, with 9% to 15% as singletons. The same specimen was also included in a second study, on yellow fever vaccine responses in identical twins.

The rearrangement uses TRBV7-3 and TRBJ1-5; D is possibly TRBD1 (5 bases). Source material: CD8+ T cells sorted from blood. This TCR derives from a woman between 18 and 29 years old in good health. The CDR3 is CASSFPGTSNQPQHF. The CDR3 bases are TGTGCCAGCAGCTTTCCCGGGACTTCCAATCAGCCCCAGCATTTT.